The 9 T cell receptor beta chains reported below all come from one sample, sequenced in a study of response to subunit inactivated influenza vaccine listed by TCRdb under 2018. The library was made by RT-PCR. Sequencing instrument: Illumina HiSeq 2500. The public reads were reprocessed in TCRdb via fastp at Q25 and MiXCR, keeping in-frame beta chains. Rows matching on CDR3 protein sequence are summarized as one entry with the most common DNA and genes. The sample records 800,000 or so distinct CDR3 sequences, 21% of which are singletons. The ten largest make up roughly a tenth of the sample. The sequencing used PBMCs from blood, collected around 5 days after vaccination. All receptors come from a man in his forties or fifties who received an inactivated influenza vaccine. Donor details come from another sample of the same person, matched by shared clones.

The sample holds a few counts of this clonotype. V and J are TRBV6-2 or TRBV6-3 and TRBJ1-2; perhaps TRBD1 as D (6 bases). Trimming took off 5 bases at V and 4 bases at J, with 17 bases between the two ends. CDR3 length: 15 residues. CDR1 is MNHEY, CDR2 SVGEGT, per germline. CDR3 residues: CASSGGGWHSYGYTF. CDR3 DNA: TGTGCCAGCAGTGGGGGCGGCTGGCACTCCTATGGCTACACCTTC.

There are a few counts of this clonotype. The V gene is TRBV20-1, the J gene TRBJ1-5, with 9 bases fitting TRBD1. Trimming cost V 2 bases and J 7 bases; bases outside gene matches: 9. The CDR3 is 15 amino acids. The V gene's germline CDR1 is DFQATT and CDR2 SNEGSKA (reference sequence). The CDR3 DNA reads as TGCAGTGCTAGAAGTGGACAGGGGCTGATCCAGCCCCAGCATTTT. Translating gives CSARSGQGLIQPQHF.

The chain has TRBV28 and TRBJ2-7; D assignment may be TRBD1 or TRBD2 (6 bases each). V was shortened by 5 bases and J by 4 bases, with 12 bases between the two germline ends. The CDR3 is 13 amino acids. Germline CDR1 and CDR2: MDHEN and SYDVKM. The CDR3 spells CASSKTGRYEQYF. CDR3 nucleotides: TGTGCCAGCAGTAAAACAGGGAGGTACGAGCAGTACTTC.

This chain uses TRBV5-6 with TRBJ2-7; tentatively, D is TRBD2 (5 bases). The CDR3 has 14 amino acids. Germline assignment: CDR1 SGHDT and CDR2 YYEEEE. V lost 0 bases and J lost 5, with 12 bases in between. Here the CDR3 reads CASSLGLTKHEQYF. Written as DNA, the CDR3 is TGTGCCAGCAGCTTGGGCTTGACTAAACACGAGCAGTACTTC.

Only a few counts were recorded for this clonotype. The rearrangement links TRBV7-2 to TRBJ2-6; TRBD2 is a possible D gene (5 bases). Germline V lookup: CDR1 SGHTA, CDR2 FQGNSA. Trimming stripped 4 bases from V and 2 bases from J, with 9 bases between. The CDR3 runs to 15 residues. Here the CDR3 DNA reads TGTGCCAGCAGCTCGAGGGTAACTGGGGCCAACGTCCTGACTTTC. Translated: CASSSRVTGANVLTF.

This clonotype has just a few counts. V usage is TRBV11-2 and J usage is TRBJ2-6; 7 bases align to TRBD1. Germline V gives CDR1 SGHAT, CDR2 FQNNGV. The length of the CDR3 is 19 residues. V dropped 4 bases and J dropped 1; count of bases not matched to a gene: 13. The CDR3, as DNA: TGTGCCAGCAGCTGGACGGCCGGACAGGATTGGTCTGGGGCCAACGTCCTGACTTTC. Translation gives CASSWTAGQDWSGANVLTF.

Only a few counts were recorded for this clonotype. Here the CDR3 DNA reads TGTGCCAGCAGTGAAGCCTTTGGGATCTTCGGGACAGATACGCAGTATTTT. It yields the protein CASSEAFGIFGTDTQYF. This sequence joins TRBV6-1 and TRBJ2-3, with unresolved D. Trimming shortened V by 0 bases and J by 3 bases, and 16 bases separated the two germline ends. The CDR3 spans 17 residues. Germline CDR1 and CDR2: MNHNS and SASEGT.

This clonotype was seen only a few times. The chain employs TRBV24-1 and TRBJ1-5, with TRBD1 as a possible D gene (5 bases). CDR1 KGHDR and CDR2 SFDVKD come from the germline V gene. The V and J ends lost 2 bases and 0 bases respectively, with 16 bases between them. This CDR3 spans 18 amino acids. The DNA of the CDR3 is TGTGCCACCAGTGATTCATTCGGACACGACGCTAGCAATCAGCCCCAGCATTTT. It translates to CATSDSFGHDASNQPQHF.

This clonotype has just a few counts. This sequence joins TRBV20-1 and TRBJ2-7; D may match TRBD1 or TRBD2 (5 bases each). The CDR3 length is 14 residues. Trimming removed 6 bases from V and 0 bases from J, with 15 bases in between. The germline V gene has CDR1 DFQATT and CDR2 SNEGSKA (reference sequence). The CDR3 sequence: CSAARGSSSYEQYF. CDR3 nucleotide sequence: TGCAGTGCCGCCCGGGGCAGCAGCTCCTACGAGCAGTACTTC.